This T cell receptor (beta chain) emerged from a study of blood T cell repertoires in COVID-19. About the study: COVID-19 samples from acute and convalescent phases originated in the United States, Italy and Spain.

There are 15 residues in the CDR3. The germline gives CDR1 SGHDT, CDR2 YYEEEE. Trimming took 1 base from V and 6 from J; bases not matched to a gene: 4. Produced via immunoSEQ multiplex PCR; TCRdb's table is partial and in-frame only. This table has tens of thousands of clones, roughly three quarters appearing once. This TCR came from a man in his 70s with active or convalescent COVID-19. Material for sequencing was peripheral blood. The chain joins TRBV5-6 to TRBJ1-6, with 7 nucleotides matching TRBD1. DNA of the CDR3: TGTGCCAGCAGCTTGCCAGGGGGTGTTAATTCACCCCTCCACTTT. Its protein product is CASSLPGGVNSPLHF. Together with reference TRBV5-6 and TRBJ1-6, the CDR3 gives the full variable domain: DAGVTQSPTHLIKTRGQQVTLRCSPKSGHDTVSWYQQALGQGPQFIFQYYEEEERQRGNFPDRFSGHQFPNYSSELNVNALLLGDSALYLCASSLPGGVNSPLHFGNGTRLTVT.